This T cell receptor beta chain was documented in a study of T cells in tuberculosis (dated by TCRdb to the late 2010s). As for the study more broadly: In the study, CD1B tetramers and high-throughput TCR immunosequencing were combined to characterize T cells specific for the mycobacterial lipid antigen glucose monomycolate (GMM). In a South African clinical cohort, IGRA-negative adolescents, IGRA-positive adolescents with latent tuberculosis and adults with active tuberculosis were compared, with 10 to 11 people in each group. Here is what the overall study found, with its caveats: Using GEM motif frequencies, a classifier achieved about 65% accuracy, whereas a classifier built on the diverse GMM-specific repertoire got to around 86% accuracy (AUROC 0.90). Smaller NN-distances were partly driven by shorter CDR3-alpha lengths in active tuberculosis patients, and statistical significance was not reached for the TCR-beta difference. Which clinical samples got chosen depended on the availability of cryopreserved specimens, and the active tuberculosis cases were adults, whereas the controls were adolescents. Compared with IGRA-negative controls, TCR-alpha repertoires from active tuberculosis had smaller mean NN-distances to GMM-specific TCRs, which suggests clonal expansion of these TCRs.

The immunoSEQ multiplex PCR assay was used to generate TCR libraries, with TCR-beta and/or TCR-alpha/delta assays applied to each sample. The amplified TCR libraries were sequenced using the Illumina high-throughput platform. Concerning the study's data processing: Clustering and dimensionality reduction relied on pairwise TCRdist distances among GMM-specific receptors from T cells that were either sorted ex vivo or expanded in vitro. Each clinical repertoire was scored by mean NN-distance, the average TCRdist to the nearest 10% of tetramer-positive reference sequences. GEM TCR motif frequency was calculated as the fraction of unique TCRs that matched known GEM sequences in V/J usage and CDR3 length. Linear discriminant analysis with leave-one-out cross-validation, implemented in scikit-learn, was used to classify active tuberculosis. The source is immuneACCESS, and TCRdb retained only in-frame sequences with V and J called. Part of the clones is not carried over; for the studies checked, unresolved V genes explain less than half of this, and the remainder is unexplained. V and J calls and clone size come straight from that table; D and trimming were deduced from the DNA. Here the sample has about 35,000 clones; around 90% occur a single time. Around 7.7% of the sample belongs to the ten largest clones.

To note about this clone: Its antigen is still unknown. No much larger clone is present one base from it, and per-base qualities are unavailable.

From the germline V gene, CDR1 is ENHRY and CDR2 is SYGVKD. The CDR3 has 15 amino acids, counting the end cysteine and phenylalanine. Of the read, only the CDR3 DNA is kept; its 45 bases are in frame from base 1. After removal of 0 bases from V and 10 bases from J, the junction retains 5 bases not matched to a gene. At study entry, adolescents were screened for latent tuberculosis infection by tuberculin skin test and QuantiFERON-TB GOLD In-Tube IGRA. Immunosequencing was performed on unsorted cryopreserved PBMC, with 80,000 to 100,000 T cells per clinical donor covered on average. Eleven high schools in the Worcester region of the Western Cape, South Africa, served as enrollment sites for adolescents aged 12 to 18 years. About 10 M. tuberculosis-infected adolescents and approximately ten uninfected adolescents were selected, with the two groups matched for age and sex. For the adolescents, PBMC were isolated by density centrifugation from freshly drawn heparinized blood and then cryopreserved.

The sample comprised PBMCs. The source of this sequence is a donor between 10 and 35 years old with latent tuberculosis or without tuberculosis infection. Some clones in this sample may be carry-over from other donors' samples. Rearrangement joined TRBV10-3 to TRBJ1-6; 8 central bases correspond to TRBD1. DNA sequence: TGTGCCATCAGTGAGTCGGGCAGGGGGCAATCACCCCTCCACTTT. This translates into CAISESGRGQSPLHF.